This T cell receptor (beta chain) came from a study of beta chain features in type 1 diabetes. Study background: Researchers looked at over 100,000,000 sorted cells across all samples.

The authors reverse transcribed all of the isolated RNA, so sequencing captured expressed TCRB transcripts. The protocol was immunoSEQ multiplex PCR, while the TCRdb copy is restricted to in-frame clones and leaves out a portion. The data show under 500,000 clones, roughly 31% seen once. The V gene's germline CDR1 is SGHRS and CDR2 YFSETQ. With 4 bases removed from V and 11 bases from J, the gap between germline ends came to 16 bases. The CDR3 length is 13 residues. The chain recombines TRBV5-1 with TRBJ1-5; D call uncertain. The origin of this receptor is a man aged 18 to 30 in good health. Sequencing was carried out using naive CD4+ T cells from blood. The CDR3 loop reads CASSAELRGAQHF. DNA of the CDR3: TGCGCCAGCAGCGCGGAGTTAAGAGGAGCCCAGCATTTT. Variable domain in full (rest from reference TRBV5-1 and TRBJ1-5): KAGVTQTPRYLIKTRGQQVTLSCSPISGHRSVSWYQQTPGQGLQFLFEYFSETQRNKGNFPGRFSGRQFSNSRSEMNVSTLELGDSALYLCASSAELRGAQHFGDGTRLSIL.